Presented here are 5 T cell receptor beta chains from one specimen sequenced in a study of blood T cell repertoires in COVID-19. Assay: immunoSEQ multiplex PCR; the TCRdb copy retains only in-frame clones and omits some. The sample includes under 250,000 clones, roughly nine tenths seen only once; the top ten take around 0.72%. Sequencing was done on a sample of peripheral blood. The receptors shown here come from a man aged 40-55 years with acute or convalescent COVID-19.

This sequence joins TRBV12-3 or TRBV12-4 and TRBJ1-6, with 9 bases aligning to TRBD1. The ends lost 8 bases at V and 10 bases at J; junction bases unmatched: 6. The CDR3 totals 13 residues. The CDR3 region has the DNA TGTGCCAGCGGGGACAGGGTAAGGTCACCCCTCCACTTT. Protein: CASGDRVRSPLHF.

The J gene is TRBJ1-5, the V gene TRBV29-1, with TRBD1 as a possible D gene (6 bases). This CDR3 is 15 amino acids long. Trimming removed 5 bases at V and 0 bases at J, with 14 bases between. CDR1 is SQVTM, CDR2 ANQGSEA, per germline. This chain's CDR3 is CSVSTTGRSNQPQHF. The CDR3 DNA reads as TGCAGCGTTTCTACCACAGGGCGTAGCAATCAGCCCCAGCATTTT.

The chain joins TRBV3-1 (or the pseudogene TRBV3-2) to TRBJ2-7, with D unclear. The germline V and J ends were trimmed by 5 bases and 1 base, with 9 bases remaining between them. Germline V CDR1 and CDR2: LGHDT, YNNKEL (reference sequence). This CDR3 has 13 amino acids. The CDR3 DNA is TGTGCCAGCAGCGTCTCGCTATCCTACGAGCAGTACTTC. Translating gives CASSVSLSYEQYF.

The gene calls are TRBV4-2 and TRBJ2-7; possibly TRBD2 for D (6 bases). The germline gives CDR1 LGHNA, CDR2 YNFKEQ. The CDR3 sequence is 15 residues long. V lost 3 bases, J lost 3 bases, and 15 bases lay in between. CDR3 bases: TGTGCCAGCAGCCATCCGGGGACTTCGGGCTACGAGCAGTACTTC. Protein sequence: CASSHPGTSGYEQYF.

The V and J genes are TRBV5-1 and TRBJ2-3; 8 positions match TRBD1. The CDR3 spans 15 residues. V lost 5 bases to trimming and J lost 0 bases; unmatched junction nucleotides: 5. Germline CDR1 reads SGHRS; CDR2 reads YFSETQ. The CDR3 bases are TGCGCCAGCAGGACAGGGGCCCCTAGCACAGATACGCAGTATTTT. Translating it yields CASRTGAPSTDTQYF.